These 10 T cell receptor beta chains originate from one sample sequenced in a study of regulatory T cells in long-lasting Graves disease. Libraries of TCR beta came from iRepertoire HTBI primers plus Arm-PCR of CDR3 regions. One entry per CDR3 protein, called by TCRdb with MiXCR from the multiplex PCR reads. The sample holds about 440,000 distinct CDR3 sequences, under 15% seen once. The time point here: newly diagnosed GD, antithyroid drugs for less than 3 months. PBMC RNA was the source of the TCR library. The same data also went into a second study, on T cells in Graves' hyperthyroidism and ophthalmopathy.

The sample was peripheral blood mononuclear cells (PBMCs), taken at new diagnosis, from a patient treated with antithyroid drugs. The receptors here all came from a young woman with Graves disease.

The DNA of the CDR3 is TGCGCCAGCAGCTTGGCCCGACAGCACACAGATACGCAGTATTTT. Its protein is CASSLARQHTDTQYF. The gene calls are TRBV5-1 and TRBJ2-3, with a tentative D call TRBD1 (5 bases). This CDR3 comprises 15 residues. The germline V and J ends were trimmed by 0 bases and 2 bases, with 10 bases remaining between them. Germline V lookup: CDR1 SGHRS, CDR2 YFSETQ.

There are many counts of this clonotype. The rearrangement uses TRBV10-1 and TRBJ2-7; possible D gene TRBD1, 6 bases. Trimming took off 2 bases at V and 0 bases at J, with 11 bases between the two ends. Germline assignment: CDR1 WNHNN and CDR2 SYGVQD (reference sequence). CDR3 length: 15 amino acids. This CDR3 reads CASSEGTGSSYEQYF. CDR3 in DNA: TGCGCCAGCAGTGAGGGTACAGGGAGCTCCTACGAGCAGTACTTC.

The table lists this clonotype with a few counts. The chain combines TRBV5-1 with TRBJ2-2, with D tentatively TRBD2 (5 bases). Trimming left V 9 bases short and J 5 bases short, with 11 bases between. Germline assignment: CDR1 SGHRS and CDR2 YFSETQ. The CDR3 has 12 amino acids. For the CDR3, the DNA is TGCGCCACCCTATCGGGAACCGGGGAGCTGTTTTTT. It specifies CATLSGTGELFF.

This clonotype was found many times. CDR3 nucleotide sequence: TGTGCCAGCAGCTTAGCCCTTACAGGGGGCGAGCAGTACTTC. Encoded protein: CASSLALTGGEQYF. V usage is TRBV7-9 and J usage is TRBJ2-7, with TRBD1 matching 8 bases. V trimming: 0 bases; J trimming: 6 bases; junction bases outside the gene matches: 4. Germline V gene lookup returns CDR1 SEHNR and CDR2 FQNEAQ (reference sequence). The CDR3 has 14 amino acids. The full variable domain, its missing parts supplied by reference TRBV7-9 and TRBJ2-7, is DTGVSQNPRHKITKRGQNVTFRCDPISEHNRLYWYRQTLGQGPEFLTYFQNEAQLEKSRLLSDRFSAERPKGSFSTLEIQRTEQGDSAMYLCASSLALTGGEQYFGPGTRLTVT.

This clonotype showed up many times. This sequence joins TRBV24-1 and TRBJ1-5, with 7 bases fitting TRBD1. Germline CDR1 reads KGHDR; CDR2 reads SFDVKD. With V trimmed by 5 bases and J by 3 bases, 9 bases remained unmatched. The CDR3 contains 16 residues. CDR3 sequence: CATSGVTGNYNQPQHF. DNA of the CDR3: TGTGCCACCAGTGGGGTGACAGGGAATTACAATCAGCCCCAGCATTTT.

This clonotype was recorded many times. The CDR3 nucleotides are TGTGCCAGCAAGGGCGACGGAGCCGGGGAGCTGTTTTTT. Translating it yields CASKGDGAGELFF. This rearrangement joins TRBV2 to TRBJ2-2; D call uncertain. The germline V gene encodes CDR1 SNHLY and CDR2 FYNNEI. The V gene lost 7 bases and the J gene lost 6 bases, with 12 bases spanning the gap. The CDR3 has 13 amino acids. Drawing the rest from reference TRBV2 and TRBJ2-2, the complete variable domain is EPEVTQTPSHQVTQMGQEVILRCVPISNHLYFYWYRQILGQKVEFLVSFYNNEISEKSEIFDDQFSVERPDGSNFTLKIRSTKLEDSAMYFCASKGDGAGELFFGEGSRLTVL.

J is TRBJ1-5 and V is TRBV27; no clear D. The CDR3 spans 13 residues. Germline assignment: CDR1 MNHEY and CDR2 SMNVEV (reference sequence). Between the trimmed V and J ends, which lost 3 bases and 7 bases, there was a span of 10 bases. The CDR3 reads CASSFGDNQPQHF. CDR3 DNA sequence: TGTGCCAGCAGTTTTGGGGATAACCAGCCCCAGCATTTT.

In its sample, this clonotype was seen many times. V gene TRBV20-1 combines with J gene TRBJ2-1; 13 positions match TRBD2. Germline V gene data show CDR1 as DFQATT and CDR2 as SNEGSKA (reference sequence). The CDR3 has 19 amino acids. Unmatched junction bases numbered 13, after V lost 3 bases and J lost 2 bases. The CDR3 sequence: CSARGWTSGSGLTYNEQFF. Here the CDR3 DNA reads TGCAGTGCTAGGGGTTGGACTAGCGGGAGTGGGCTAACCTACAATGAGCAGTTCTTC.

This clonotype has a count of ten or more. CDR3 nucleotides: TGTGCCAGCGCCAGGGGGCGCAGCTACGAGCAGTACTTC. This codes for CASARGRSYEQYF. V gene TRBV28 combines with J gene TRBJ2-7, with 8 bases aligning to TRBD1. CDR3 length: 13 residues. The V gene end was trimmed by 8 bases and the J gene end by 3 bases; junction bases not matched to a gene: 6. Germline lookup yields CDR1 MDHEN and CDR2 SYDVKM.

Concerning this clonotype: At one of its ends the junction is not consistent with the germline gene, which may arise from a read error. This rearrangement joins TRBV24-1 to TRBJ2-1; D perhaps matches TRBD1 (5 bases). Per germline, CDR1 KGHDR and CDR2 SFDVKD. This CDR3 is built from 15 residues. Here the CDR3 reads CATSGLTDGYNEQFF. In nucleotides, the CDR3 is TGTGCCACCAGTGGTTTGACAGACGGCTACAATGAGCAGTTCTTC.